This is a list of T cell receptor beta chains from one sample in a study of T cells in Graves' hyperthyroidism and ophthalmopathy. In TCRdb, the multiplex PCR reads were re-called with MiXCR into one record per CDR3 protein. Here the sample spans over 400,000 distinct CDR3 sequences, 20% to 25% being singletons. Sequencing input: blood. The origin of the receptors is a woman in her 70s with Graves' ophthalmopathy. Each CDR3 is given with its conserved first and last residue. Fields, in order: J gene, D gene, V gene, clone size, CDR3 DNA, CDR3 protein. D genes are given only for firm matches. The listing skips clone size in some rows; elsewhere it reads once, few, many or a size class.

J gene: TRBJ1-5; D gene: TRBD1; V gene: TRBV6-1; clone size: few; CDR3 DNA: TGTGCCAGCAGGGGACAGGGCTGGAGCAATCAGCCCCAGCATTTT; CDR3 protein: CASRGQGWSNQPQHF
J gene: TRBJ2-5; D gene: -; V gene: TRBV24-1; clone size: few; CDR3 DNA: TGTGCCACCAGTGATCCGGGGGGCGCCGAGACCCAGTACTTC; CDR3 protein: CATSDPGGAETQYF
J gene: TRBJ2-5; D gene: TRBD2; V gene: TRBV7-2; clone size: -; CDR3 DNA: TGTGCCAGCAGCTTAGTACTGAGGGCGGGAGGCGGAGAGACCCAGTACTTC; CDR3 protein: CASSLVLRAGGGETQYF
J gene: TRBJ2-5; D gene: TRBD2; V gene: TRBV5-6; clone size: -; CDR3 DNA: TGTGCCAGCAGCGGACTAGCGGGAGATCTATTAGAGACCCAGTACTTC; CDR3 protein: CASSGLAGDLLETQYF
J gene: TRBJ1-1; D gene: -; V gene: TRBV7-9; clone size: -; CDR3 DNA: TGCGCCAGCAGCCCAGATTTGAGACCGCTGAACACTGAAGCTTTCTTT; CDR3 protein: CASSPDLRPLNTEAFF
J gene: TRBJ2-1; D gene: -; V gene: TRBV12-3/TRBV12-4; clone size: -; CDR3 DNA: TGTGCCAGCAGTTTAACGCAGGGTGAGCAGTTCTTC; CDR3 protein: CASSLTQGEQFF
J gene: TRBJ1-3; D gene: -; V gene: TRBV7-9; clone size: -; CDR3 DNA: TGTGCCAGCAGCTTACGGGATTGGGGGGGATCGTCGGGAAACACCATATATTTT; CDR3 protein: CASSLRDWGGSSGNTIYF
J gene: TRBJ1-3; D gene: -; V gene: TRBV10-3; clone size: -; CDR3 DNA: TGTGCCATCAGTGCTGACACCCGATCTGGAAACACCATATATTTT; CDR3 protein: CAISADTRSGNTIYF
J gene: TRBJ2-4; D gene: TRBD1; V gene: TRBV7-2; clone size: many; CDR3 DNA: TGTGCCAGCAGCGCTCAACAGGGGTTGAGGGCCAAAAACATTCAGTACTTC; CDR3 protein: CASSAQQGLRAKNIQYF
J gene: TRBJ2-7; D gene: -; V gene: TRBV20-1; clone size: -; CDR3 DNA: TGCAGTGCTGCCGGGTTCTCCTACGAGCAGTACTTC; CDR3 protein: CSAAGFSYEQYF
J gene: TRBJ2-1; D gene: -; V gene: TRBV19; clone size: -; CDR3 DNA: TGTGCCAGTAGAAATCGGGCGGGGACCTCCTACAATGAGCAGTTCTTC; CDR3 protein: CASRNRAGTSYNEQFF
J gene: TRBJ2-7; D gene: TRBD2; V gene: TRBV28; clone size: many; CDR3 DNA: TGTGCCAGCAGTATACCGGGACTAGCGTACGAGCAGTACTTC; CDR3 protein: CASSIPGLAYEQYF
J gene: TRBJ2-5; D gene: TRBD2; V gene: TRBV7-9; clone size: many; CDR3 DNA: TGTGCCAGCAGCTCCGGACTAGCTGAGGAGACCCAGTACTTC; CDR3 protein: CASSSGLAEETQYF
J gene: TRBJ2-5; D gene: TRBD2; V gene: TRBV7-3; clone size: -; CDR3 DNA: TGTGCCAGCAGCCTCAGGGAGGGAGAGACCCAGTACTTC; CDR3 protein: CASSLREGETQYF
J gene: TRBJ1-5; D gene: -; V gene: TRBV5-6; clone size: -; CDR3 DNA: TGTGCCAGCAGCAACAACAGGGTTCGCCAGCCCCAGCATTTT; CDR3 protein: CASSNNRVRQPQHF
J gene: TRBJ2-2; D gene: -; V gene: TRBV7-2; clone size: many; CDR3 DNA: TGTGCCAGCAGCTTAGGTCTGGGGACCTACACCGGGGAGCTGTTTTTT; CDR3 protein: CASSLGLGTYTGELFF
J gene: TRBJ1-2; D gene: TRBD1; V gene: TRBV30; clone size: few; CDR3 DNA: TGTGCCTGGAGTGTCCCCTCAACAGGGGTCTACACCTTC; CDR3 protein: CAWSVPSTGVYTF
J gene: TRBJ2-1; D gene: TRBD1; V gene: TRBV14; clone size: few; CDR3 DNA: TGTGCCAGCTCCCTGGGACAGGCCTACAATGAGCAGTTCTTC; CDR3 protein: CASSLGQAYNEQFF
J gene: TRBJ2-5; D gene: TRBD1; V gene: TRBV5-1; clone size: few; CDR3 DNA: TGCGCCAGCAGCTTGGGGGGACAGTCCCAAGAGACCCAGTACTTC; CDR3 protein: CASSLGGQSQETQYF
J gene: TRBJ2-2; D gene: -; V gene: TRBV3-1; clone size: few; CDR3 DNA: TGTGCCAGCAGCCTATCCGTTACAAACACCGGGGAGCTGTTTTTT; CDR3 protein: CASSLSVTNTGELFF
J gene: TRBJ1-2; D gene: -; V gene: TRBV29-1; clone size: -; CDR3 DNA: TGCAGCGTTGAACGACAGCTCTTAGGTGGCTACACCTTC; CDR3 protein: CSVERQLLGGYTF
J gene: TRBJ2-2; D gene: -; V gene: TRBV11-2; clone size: -; CDR3 DNA: TGTGCCAGCAGCGACACAAAGACTGGGATTTACACCGGGGAGCTGTTTTTT; CDR3 protein: CASSDTKTGIYTGELFF
J gene: TRBJ2-7; D gene: -; V gene: TRBV19; clone size: -; CDR3 DNA: TGTGCCAGTAGCCCTGTCATGGCCTCAAGAGACGAGCAGTACTTC; CDR3 protein: CASSPVMASRDEQYF
J gene: TRBJ2-7; D gene: TRBD2; V gene: TRBV3-1; clone size: many; CDR3 DNA: TGTGCCAGCAGCCAAGCCGGGACTAGCGGTCTTGGGCAGTACTTC; CDR3 protein: CASSQAGTSGLGQYF
J gene: TRBJ2-7; D gene: TRBD1; V gene: TRBV2; clone size: many; CDR3 DNA: TGTGCCAGCGGATGGACAGGGGGCTACGAGCAGTACTTC; CDR3 protein: CASGWTGGYEQYF
J gene: TRBJ2-1; D gene: TRBD2; V gene: TRBV25-1; clone size: -; CDR3 DNA: TGTGCCAGCAGTAGTAGCGGGCCATACAATGAGCAGTTCTTC; CDR3 protein: CASSSSGPYNEQFF
J gene: TRBJ2-2; D gene: TRBD1; V gene: TRBV3-1; clone size: -; CDR3 DNA: TGTGCCAGCAGCTTAGGACAGGGGATCGGGGAGCTGTTTTTT; CDR3 protein: CASSLGQGIGELFF
J gene: TRBJ2-7; D gene: -; V gene: TRBV20-1; clone size: few; CDR3 DNA: TGCAGTGCAAGACCCGGGGTCCGATACGAGCAGTACTTC; CDR3 protein: CSARPGVRYEQYF
J gene: TRBJ2-5; D gene: -; V gene: TRBV6-1; clone size: few; CDR3 DNA: TGTGCCAGCAGTCCTCCCCGGCAGGTCCAAGAGACCCAGTACTTC; CDR3 protein: CASSPPRQVQETQYF
J gene: TRBJ1-2; D gene: -; V gene: TRBV9; clone size: -; CDR3 DNA: TGTGCCAGCAGGACGACAGGTGGCTACACCTTC; CDR3 protein: CASRTTGGYTF
J gene: TRBJ1-5; D gene: -; V gene: TRBV6-1; clone size: many; CDR3 DNA: TGTGCCAGCACCAAAGAACTTAATCAGCCCCAGCATTTT; CDR3 protein: CASTKELNQPQHF
J gene: TRBJ2-7; D gene: -; V gene: TRBV20-1; clone size: few; CDR3 DNA: TGCAGTGCTAGGGCGGGGGCGGGAGTCTCCTACGAGCAGTACTTC; CDR3 protein: CSARAGAGVSYEQYF
J gene: TRBJ2-7; D gene: -; V gene: TRBV28; clone size: few; CDR3 DNA: TGTGCCAGCAGGGAGGACAGCTACGAGCAGTACTTC; CDR3 protein: CASREDSYEQYF
J gene: TRBJ1-1; D gene: TRBD1; V gene: TRBV6-1; clone size: -; CDR3 DNA: TGTGCCAGCGGAAGACAGGGGAACACTGAAGCTTCCTTT; CDR3 protein: CASGRQGNTEASF
J gene: TRBJ2-3; D gene: -; V gene: TRBV5-1; clone size: few; CDR3 DNA: TGCGCCAGCAGACCTGAGGGAAGGACGCAGTATTTT; CDR3 protein: CASRPEGRTQYF
J gene: TRBJ2-7; D gene: TRBD2; V gene: TRBV20-1; clone size: -; CDR3 DNA: TGCAGTGCACTAGCGGAAGGGCTCGTGGCCGACGAGCAGTACTTC; CDR3 protein: CSALAEGLVADEQYF
J gene: TRBJ1-1; D gene: -; V gene: TRBV6-1; clone size: many; CDR3 DNA: TGTGCCAGCACCTCAAGGGGGTTTGGCACTGAAGCTTTCTTT; CDR3 protein: CASTSRGFGTEAFF
J gene: TRBJ2-3; D gene: -; V gene: TRBV2; clone size: few; CDR3 DNA: TGTGCCAGCAGTGAAAGGGCTCTCCCGGATACGCAGTATTTT; CDR3 protein: CASSERALPDTQYF
J gene: TRBJ2-5; D gene: TRBD2; V gene: TRBV4-2; clone size: few; CDR3 DNA: TGTGCCAGCAGCCAGGGACTAAGACAAGAGACCCAGTACTTC; CDR3 protein: CASSQGLRQETQYF
J gene: TRBJ1-2; D gene: -; V gene: TRBV2; clone size: -; CDR3 DNA: TGTGCCAGCAGTGAGGAGCTGGGAAGCAGTAGCTACACCTTC; CDR3 protein: CASSEELGSSSYTF